These 12 T cell receptor beta chains were sequenced from one sample in a study of immune cell composition in non-small cell lung cancer. Assay: immunoSEQ multiplex PCR; the TCRdb copy retains only in-frame clones and omits some. The sample lists more than 1,500 clones, more than 65% seen once, with less than 12% in the top ten. This sample also appeared in a second study, on CD4 T cells in lung cancer.

The sequenced material came from lung tumor tissue. Receptors were obtained from a human donor with non-small cell lung cancer.

This chain connects TRBV18 to TRBJ2-7, with a weak D call TRBD2 (5 bases). The V and J ends lost 3 bases and 2 bases respectively, with 14 bases between them. This CDR3 comprises 15 residues. Per the germline V gene, CDR1 is KGHSH and CDR2 is LQKENI. CDR3 in amino acids: CASSPGRGSPYEQYF. CDR3 DNA sequence: TGTGCCAGCTCACCGGGTCGAGGGTCGCCCTACGAGCAGTACTTC.

The gene calls are TRBV11-3 and TRBJ2-7, with 9 positions matching TRBD2. V trimming: 6 bases; J trimming: 4 bases; junction bases outside the gene matches: 4. The CDR3 totals 13 residues. Germline-derived CDR1 and CDR2 are SGHNT and YENEEA. Here the CDR3 reads CASRQRGVYEQYF. The CDR3 DNA reads as TGTGCCAGCAGGCAGCGGGGGGTATACGAGCAGTACTTC.

The V call is TRBV4-2, the J call TRBJ2-7; no clear D. CDR1 is LGHNA, CDR2 YNFKEQ, per germline. The CDR3 covers 14 residues. Trimming took off 1 base at V and 3 bases at J, with 10 bases between the two ends. The CDR3 bases are TGTGCCAGCAGCCAAGTCGGAGATTTCTACGAGCAGTACTTC. Protein: CASSQVGDFYEQYF.

V and J are TRBV4-3 and TRBJ2-7; 12 bases are a match to TRBD2. V lost 4 bases, J lost 0 bases, and 13 bases stayed unmatched. The CDR3 consists of 19 residues. CDR1 is LGHNA, CDR2 YSLEER, per germline. CDR3 region: CASSRELAGGLLPSYEQYF. In DNA, the CDR3 is TGCGCCAGCAGCCGAGAACTAGCGGGGGGCCTCTTACCCTCCTACGAGCAGTACTTC.

This clone was recorded only once. The chain has TRBV9 and TRBJ1-2; a possible D gene is TRBD1 (5 bases). Germline V gene lookup returns CDR1 SGDLS and CDR2 YYNGEE. The CDR3 has 15 amino acids. Trimming left V 0 bases short and J 4 bases short, with 13 bases between. The CDR3: CASSVVTAGSYGYTF. In DNA form, the CDR3 reads TGTGCCAGCAGCGTAGTGACAGCGGGCAGCTATGGCTACACCTTC.

The rearrangement uses TRBV5-1 and TRBJ2-2, with TRBD2 identical over 13 bases. J lost 5 bases, V lost 3 bases, and 10 bases had no gene match. The CDR3 consists of 18 residues. The germline V gene has CDR1 SGHRS and CDR2 YFSETQ. The CDR3 nucleotides read TGCGCCAGCAGCTCGCACCTTACTAGCGGGGGGGAGACCGGGGAGCTGTTTTTT. This codes for CASSSHLTSGGETGELFF.

The J gene is TRBJ2-2, the V gene TRBV2; no definite D call. Deletions cut 4 bases from V and 8 bases from J, with 11 bases between. Germline CDR1 and CDR2: SNHLY and FYNNEI. CDR3 size: 13 residues. CDR3 bases: TGTGCCAGCAGTGCTATCTCTCGGGGGGAGCTGTTTTTT. Translation gives CASSAISRGELFF.

This chain uses TRBV30 with TRBJ1-4, with D maybe TRBD1 (6 bases). V lost 1 base to trimming and J lost 7 bases, with 10 bases between them. CDR1 GTSNPN and CDR2 SVGIG come from the germline V gene (reference sequence). The CDR3 loop spans 13 amino acids. The CDR3 loop reads CAWSEQGGEKLFF. The CDR3 nucleotides are TGTGCCTGGAGTGAACAGGGTGGTGAAAAACTGTTTTTT.

CDR3 residues: CASSPSGPHNEQFF. CDR3 coding DNA: TGTGCCAGCAGTCCGAGTGGGCCTCACAATGAGCAGTTCTTC. The chain uses TRBV27 and TRBJ2-1; no reliable D call. The CDR3 length is 14 residues. Germline V gives CDR1 MNHEY, CDR2 SMNVEV (reference sequence). V gave up 5 bases and J gave up 5 bases, with 13 bases separating them.

This chain uses TRBV5-1 with TRBJ2-2; 7 bases line up with TRBD1. Germline V gene sequence: CDR1 SGHRS, CDR2 YFSETQ. The CDR3 extends over 14 amino acids. The J segment lost 6 bases and the V segment lost 0 bases, leaving 2 bases of the junction unmatched. CDR3 in DNA: TGCGCCAGCAGCTTGGAGACAGGGTCCGGGGAGCTGTTTTTT. Translated: CASSLETGSGELFF.

The genes are TRBV7-3 and TRBJ2-3, with TRBD2 identical over 11 bases. Germline assignment: CDR1 SGHTA and CDR2 FQGTGA. CDR3 size: 16 residues. V lost 4 bases and J lost 5; bases outside the gene matches: 8. Here the CDR3 reads CASSSAASGGQDTQYF. The CDR3 DNA is TGTGCCAGCAGCTCGGCGGCTAGCGGGGGGCAAGATACGCAGTATTTT.

The chain joins TRBV7-8 to TRBJ2-7, with D unresolved. CDR1 and CDR2 from the germline V gene are SGHVS and FQNEAQ. V was clipped by 2 bases and J by 5 bases, with 7 bases between them. The CDR3 is 12 residues long. This CDR3 reads CASSLYLDEQYF. CDR3 DNA: TGTGCCAGCAGCTTATACTTGGACGAGCAGTACTTC.